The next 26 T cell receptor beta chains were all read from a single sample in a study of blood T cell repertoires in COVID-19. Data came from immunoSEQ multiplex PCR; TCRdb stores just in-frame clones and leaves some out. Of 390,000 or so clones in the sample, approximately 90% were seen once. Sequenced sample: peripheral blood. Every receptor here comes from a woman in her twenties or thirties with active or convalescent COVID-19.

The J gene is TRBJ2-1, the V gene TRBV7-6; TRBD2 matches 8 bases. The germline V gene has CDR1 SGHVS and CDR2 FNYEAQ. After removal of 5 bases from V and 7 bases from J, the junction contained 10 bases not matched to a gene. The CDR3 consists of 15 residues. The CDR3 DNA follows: TGTGCCAGCAGCCAGCCTGGGAGCGGGGGTAATGAGCAGTTCTTC. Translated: CASSQPGSGGNEQFF.

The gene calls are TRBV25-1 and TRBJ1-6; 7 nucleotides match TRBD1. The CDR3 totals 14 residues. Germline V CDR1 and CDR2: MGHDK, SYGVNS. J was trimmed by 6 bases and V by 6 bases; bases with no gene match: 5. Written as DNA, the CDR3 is TGTGCCAGCAGCTACCGACAGGGTAATTCACCCCTCCACTTT. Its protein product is CASSYRQGNSPLHF.

The CDR3 region has the DNA TGTGCCAGCAGCATGGACAGGGGTGACTATGGCTACACCTTC. Its translation: CASSMDRGDYGYTF. This chain joins TRBV7-9 and TRBJ1-2; 9 bases match TRBD1. In germline, CDR1 is SEHNR, CDR2 FQNEAQ (reference sequence). The CDR3 has 14 residues. The V gene end was trimmed by 5 bases and the J gene end by 3 bases; junction bases not matched to a gene: 4. Based on the CDR3 plus reference TRBV7-9 and TRBJ1-2, the full variable domain is DTGVSQNPRHKITKRGQNVTFRCDPISEHNRLYWYRQTLGQGPEFLTYFQNEAQLEKSRLLSDRFSAERPKGSFSTLEIQRTEQGDSAMYLCASSMDRGDYGYTFGSGTRLTVV.

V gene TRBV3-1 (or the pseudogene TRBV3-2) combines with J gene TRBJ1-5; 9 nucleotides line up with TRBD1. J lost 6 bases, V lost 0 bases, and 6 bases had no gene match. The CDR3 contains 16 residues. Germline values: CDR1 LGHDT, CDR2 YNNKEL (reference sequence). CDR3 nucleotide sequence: TGTGCCAGCAGCCAAGATGCGGCGGACAGGGGTCAGCCCCAGCATTTT. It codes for CASSQDAADRGQPQHF.

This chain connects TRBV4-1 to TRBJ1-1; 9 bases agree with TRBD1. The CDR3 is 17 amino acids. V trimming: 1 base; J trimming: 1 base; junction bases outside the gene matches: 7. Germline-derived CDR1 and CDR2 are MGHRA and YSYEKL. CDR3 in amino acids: CASSQGKVTGGNTEAFF. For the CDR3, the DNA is TGCGCCAGCAGCCAAGGGAAGGTGACAGGGGGGAACACTGAAGCTTTCTTT.

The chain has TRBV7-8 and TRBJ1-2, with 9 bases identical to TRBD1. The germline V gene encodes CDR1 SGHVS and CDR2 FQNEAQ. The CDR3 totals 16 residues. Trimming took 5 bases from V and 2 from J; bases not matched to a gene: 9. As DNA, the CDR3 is TGTGCCAGCAGCGCGCGGCGGACAGGGGTAAACTATGGCTACACCTTC. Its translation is CASSARRTGVNYGYTF. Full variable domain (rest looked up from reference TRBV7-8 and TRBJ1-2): GAGVSQSPRYKVAKRGQDVALRCDPISGHVSLFWYQQALGQGPEFLTYFQNEAQLDKSGLPSDRFFAERPEGSVSTLKIQRTQQEDSAVYLCASSARRTGVNYGYTFGSGTRLTVV.

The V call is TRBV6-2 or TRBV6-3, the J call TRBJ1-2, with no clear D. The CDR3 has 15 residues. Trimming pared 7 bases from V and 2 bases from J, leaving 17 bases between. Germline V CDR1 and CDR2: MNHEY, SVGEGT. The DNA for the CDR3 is TGTGCCAGCACCCCCGTTGGAGGCACCAACTATGGCTACACCTTC. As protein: CASTPVGGTNYGYTF.

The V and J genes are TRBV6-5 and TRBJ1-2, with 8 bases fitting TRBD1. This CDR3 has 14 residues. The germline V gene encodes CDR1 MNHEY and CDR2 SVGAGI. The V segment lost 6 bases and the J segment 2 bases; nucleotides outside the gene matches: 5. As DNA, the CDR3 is TGTGCCAGCAGCCAGCGGACAGGGAACTATGGCTACACCTTC. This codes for CASSQRTGNYGYTF.

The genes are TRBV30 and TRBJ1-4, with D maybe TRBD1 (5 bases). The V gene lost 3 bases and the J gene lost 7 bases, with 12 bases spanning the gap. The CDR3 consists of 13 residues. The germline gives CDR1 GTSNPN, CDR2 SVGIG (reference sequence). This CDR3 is CAWSDFQGEKLFF. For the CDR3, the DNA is TGTGCCTGGAGCGATTTCCAGGGTGAAAAACTGTTTTTT.

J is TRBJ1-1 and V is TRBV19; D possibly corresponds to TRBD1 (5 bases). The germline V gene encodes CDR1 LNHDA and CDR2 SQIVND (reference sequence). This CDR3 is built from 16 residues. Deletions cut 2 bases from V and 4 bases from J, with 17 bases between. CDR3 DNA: TGTGCCAGTAGTATACGGGGGGAAGCTTTTGGCACTGAAGCTTTCTTT. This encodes CASSIRGEAFGTEAFF.

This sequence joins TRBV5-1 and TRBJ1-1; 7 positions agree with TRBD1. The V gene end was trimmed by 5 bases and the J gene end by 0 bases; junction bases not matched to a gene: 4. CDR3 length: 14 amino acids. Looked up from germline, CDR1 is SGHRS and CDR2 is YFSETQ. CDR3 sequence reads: CASRMDRMNTEAFF. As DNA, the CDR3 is TGCGCCAGCAGAATGGACAGGATGAACACTGAAGCTTTCTTT.

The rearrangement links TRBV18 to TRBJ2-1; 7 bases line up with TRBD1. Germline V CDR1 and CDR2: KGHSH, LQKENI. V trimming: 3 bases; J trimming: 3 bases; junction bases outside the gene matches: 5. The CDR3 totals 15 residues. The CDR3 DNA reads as TGTGCCAGCTCACCTCAAGGGACAGACTACAATGAGCAGTTCTTC. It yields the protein CASSPQGTDYNEQFF.

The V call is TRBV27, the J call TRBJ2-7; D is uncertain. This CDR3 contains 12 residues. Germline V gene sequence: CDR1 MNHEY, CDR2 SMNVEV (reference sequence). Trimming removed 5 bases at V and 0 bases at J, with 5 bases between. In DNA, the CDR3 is TGTGCCAGCAGTACGAGCTCCTACGAGCAGTACTTC. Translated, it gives CASSTSSYEQYF.

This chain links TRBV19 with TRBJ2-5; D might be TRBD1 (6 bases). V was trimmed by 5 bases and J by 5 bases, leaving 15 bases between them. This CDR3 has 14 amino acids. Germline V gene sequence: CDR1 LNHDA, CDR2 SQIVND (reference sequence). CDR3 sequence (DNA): TGTGCCAGTAGTGCCCAAACAGGGAGTGAGACCCAGTACTTC. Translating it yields CASSAQTGSETQYF.

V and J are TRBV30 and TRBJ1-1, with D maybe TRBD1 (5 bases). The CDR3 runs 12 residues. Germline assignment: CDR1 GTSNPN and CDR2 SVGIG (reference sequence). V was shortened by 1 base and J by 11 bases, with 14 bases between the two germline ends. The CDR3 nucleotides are TGTGCCTGGAGTGACAATGGGGGGGTGGCTTTCTTT. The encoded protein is CAWSDNGGVAFF.

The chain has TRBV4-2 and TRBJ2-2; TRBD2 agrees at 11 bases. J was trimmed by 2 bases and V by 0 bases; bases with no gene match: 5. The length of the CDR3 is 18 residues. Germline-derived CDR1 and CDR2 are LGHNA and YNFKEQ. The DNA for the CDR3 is TGTGCCAGCAGCCAAGATGCTAGCGGGGGGCAAAACACCGGGGAGCTGTTTTTT. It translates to CASSQDASGGQNTGELFF.

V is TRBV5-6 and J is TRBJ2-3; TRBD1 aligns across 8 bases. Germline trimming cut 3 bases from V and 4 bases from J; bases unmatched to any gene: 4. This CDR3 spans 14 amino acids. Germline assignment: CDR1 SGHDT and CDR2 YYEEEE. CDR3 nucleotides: TGTGCCAGCAGCTCAGGACAGGGCCCAGATACGCAGTATTTT. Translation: CASSSGQGPDTQYF.

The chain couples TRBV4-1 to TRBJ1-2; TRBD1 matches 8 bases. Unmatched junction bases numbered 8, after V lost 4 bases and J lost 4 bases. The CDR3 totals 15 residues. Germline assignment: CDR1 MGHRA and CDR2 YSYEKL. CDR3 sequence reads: CASSPPDRALYGYTF. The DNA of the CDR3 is TGCGCCAGCAGCCCTCCGGACAGGGCTCTCTATGGCTACACCTTC.

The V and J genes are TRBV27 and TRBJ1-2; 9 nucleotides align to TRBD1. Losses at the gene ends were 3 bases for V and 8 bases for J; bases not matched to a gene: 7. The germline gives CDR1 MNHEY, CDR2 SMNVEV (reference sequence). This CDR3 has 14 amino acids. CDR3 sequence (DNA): TGTGCCAGCAGTTTGACAGGGGGTATCGTAGGCTACACCTTC. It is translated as CASSLTGGIVGYTF.

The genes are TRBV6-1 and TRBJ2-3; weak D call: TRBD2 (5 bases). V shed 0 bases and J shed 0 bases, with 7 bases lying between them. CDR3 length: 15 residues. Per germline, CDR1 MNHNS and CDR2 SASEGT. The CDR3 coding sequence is TGTGCCAGCAGTGAAGCGGGAGCTAGCACAGATACGCAGTATTTT. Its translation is CASSEAGASTDTQYF.

DNA for the CDR3: TGTGCCACCCGGGACTCCATGAACACTGAAGCTTTCTTT. This translates into CATRDSMNTEAFF. The V call is TRBV19, the J call TRBJ1-1; D might be TRBD1 (5 bases). The CDR3 is 13 residues long. Germline V gene data show CDR1 as LNHDA and CDR2 as SQIVND (reference sequence). The V end lost 10 bases, the J end lost 0 bases, and 12 bases lay between the germline ends.

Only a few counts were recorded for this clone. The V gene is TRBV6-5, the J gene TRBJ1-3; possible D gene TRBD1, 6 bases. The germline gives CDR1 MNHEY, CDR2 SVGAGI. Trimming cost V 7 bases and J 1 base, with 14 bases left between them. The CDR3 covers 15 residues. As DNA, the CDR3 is TGTGCCAGCAAACAGGGAGCCACGTCTGGAAACACCATATATTTT. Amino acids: CASKQGATSGNTIYF.

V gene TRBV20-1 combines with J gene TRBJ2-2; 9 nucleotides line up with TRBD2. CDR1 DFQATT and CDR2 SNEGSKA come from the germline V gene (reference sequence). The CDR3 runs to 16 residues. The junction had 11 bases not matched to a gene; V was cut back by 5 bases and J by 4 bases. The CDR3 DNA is TGCAGTGCTCGTGACTTAGCGGGAGTAGGCACCGGGGAGCTGTTTTTT. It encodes CSARDLAGVGTGELFF.

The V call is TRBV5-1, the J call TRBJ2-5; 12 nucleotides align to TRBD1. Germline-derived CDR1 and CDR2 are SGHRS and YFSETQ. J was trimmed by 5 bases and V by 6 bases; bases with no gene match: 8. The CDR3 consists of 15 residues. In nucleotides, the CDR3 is TGCGCCAGCACGAAGGGGACAGGGGGCGGGGAGACCCAGTACTTC. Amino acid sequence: CASTKGTGGGETQYF.

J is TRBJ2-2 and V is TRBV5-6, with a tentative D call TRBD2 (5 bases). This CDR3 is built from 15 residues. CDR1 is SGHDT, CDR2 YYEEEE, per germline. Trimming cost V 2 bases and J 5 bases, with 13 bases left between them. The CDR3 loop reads CASSLPGKGTGELFF. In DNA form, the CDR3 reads TGTGCCAGCAGCTTACCGGGGAAAGGGACCGGGGAGCTGTTTTTT.

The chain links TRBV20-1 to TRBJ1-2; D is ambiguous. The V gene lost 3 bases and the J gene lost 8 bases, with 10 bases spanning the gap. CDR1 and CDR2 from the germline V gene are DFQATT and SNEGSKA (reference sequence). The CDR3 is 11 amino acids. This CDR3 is CSASVFMGYTF. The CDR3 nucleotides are TGCAGTGCTAGCGTTTTTATGGGCTACACCTTC.